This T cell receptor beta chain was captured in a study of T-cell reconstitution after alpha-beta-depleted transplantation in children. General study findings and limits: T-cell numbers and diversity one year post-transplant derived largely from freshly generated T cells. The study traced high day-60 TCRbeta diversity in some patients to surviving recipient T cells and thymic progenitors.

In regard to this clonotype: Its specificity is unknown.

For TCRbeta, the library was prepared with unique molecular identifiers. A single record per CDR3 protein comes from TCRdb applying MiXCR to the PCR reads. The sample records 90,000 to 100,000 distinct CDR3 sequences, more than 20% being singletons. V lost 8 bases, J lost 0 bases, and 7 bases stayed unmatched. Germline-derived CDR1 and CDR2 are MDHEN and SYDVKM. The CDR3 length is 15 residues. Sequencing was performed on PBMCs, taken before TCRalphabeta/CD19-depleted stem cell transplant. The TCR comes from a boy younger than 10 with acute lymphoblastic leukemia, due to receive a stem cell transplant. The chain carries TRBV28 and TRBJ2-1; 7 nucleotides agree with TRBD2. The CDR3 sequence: CASGGSVSSYNEQFF. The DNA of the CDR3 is TGTGCCAGCGGCGGGAGTGTTAGCTCCTACAATGAGCAGTTCTTC.